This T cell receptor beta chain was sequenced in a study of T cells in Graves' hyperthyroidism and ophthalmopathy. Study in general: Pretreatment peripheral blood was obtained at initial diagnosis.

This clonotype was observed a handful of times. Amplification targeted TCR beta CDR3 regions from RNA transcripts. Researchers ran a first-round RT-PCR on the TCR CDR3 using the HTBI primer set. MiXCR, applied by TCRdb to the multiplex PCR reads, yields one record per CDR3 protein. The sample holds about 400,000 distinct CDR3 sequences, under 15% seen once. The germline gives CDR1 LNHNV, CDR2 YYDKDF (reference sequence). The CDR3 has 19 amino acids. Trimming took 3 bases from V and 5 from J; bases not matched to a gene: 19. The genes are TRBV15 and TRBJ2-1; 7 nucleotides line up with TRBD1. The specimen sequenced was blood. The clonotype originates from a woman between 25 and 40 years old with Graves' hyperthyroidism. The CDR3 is CATSSLRPGWDSMNNEQFF. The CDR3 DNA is TGTGCCACCAGCAGTCTGCGACCCGGGTGGGACAGCATGAACAATGAGCAGTTCTTC.